This T cell receptor beta chain was obtained from a study of T cell responses to AZD1222 COVID-19 vaccine. General study points: Regions 160-218 and 743-854 dominated among vaccine-associated CD4 TCRs spanning spike. Females made up more of the donors, who were largely white British, and clonal diversity may have come out too low.

Analyses pooled second doses at about 4 or about 12 weeks. Regarding this clone: Its antigen remains unidentified.

Germline values: CDR1 KGHSH, CDR2 LQKENI. Trimming cost V 1 base and J 0 bases, with 6 bases left between them. The CDR3 totals 14 residues. Profiled with immunoSEQ multiplex PCR; TCRdb holds only in-frame clones, not every one. In the table there are roughly 180,000 clones, 91% of which are singletons. The rearrangement joins TRBV18 to TRBJ1-2; the D is unclear. Source: peripheral blood, taken 28 days after the second AZD1222 dose. This TCR was recovered from an adult who received the AZD1222 COVID-19 vaccine. CDR3 residues: CASSPLATNYGYTF. DNA for the CDR3: TGTGCCAGCTCACCACTAGCAACTAACTATGGCTACACCTTC.